This T cell receptor (beta chain) appears in the sequencing data of a study of T cell changes during pregnancy in multiple sclerosis. The CDR3 is 13 amino acids. V lost 1 base to trimming and J lost 8 bases, with 11 bases between them. Germline CDR1 and CDR2: SGHTA and FQGNSA. Sequencing was performed with immunoSEQ multiplex PCR; in TCRdb, only in-frame clones are kept and a portion is missing. The sample holds more than 45,000 clones, roughly 93% seen once. The sequencing used CD8+ T cells from peripheral blood mononuclear cells, collected in the second trimester of pregnancy. The TCR comes from a female donor with multiple sclerosis, enrolled in a pregnancy study. V is TRBV7-2 and J is TRBJ1-1; D not certain. The CDR3 region has the DNA TGTGCCAGCAGCTTAGGAGGGTCCTCGGAAGCTTTCTTT. Amino acid sequence: CASSLGGSSEAFF.